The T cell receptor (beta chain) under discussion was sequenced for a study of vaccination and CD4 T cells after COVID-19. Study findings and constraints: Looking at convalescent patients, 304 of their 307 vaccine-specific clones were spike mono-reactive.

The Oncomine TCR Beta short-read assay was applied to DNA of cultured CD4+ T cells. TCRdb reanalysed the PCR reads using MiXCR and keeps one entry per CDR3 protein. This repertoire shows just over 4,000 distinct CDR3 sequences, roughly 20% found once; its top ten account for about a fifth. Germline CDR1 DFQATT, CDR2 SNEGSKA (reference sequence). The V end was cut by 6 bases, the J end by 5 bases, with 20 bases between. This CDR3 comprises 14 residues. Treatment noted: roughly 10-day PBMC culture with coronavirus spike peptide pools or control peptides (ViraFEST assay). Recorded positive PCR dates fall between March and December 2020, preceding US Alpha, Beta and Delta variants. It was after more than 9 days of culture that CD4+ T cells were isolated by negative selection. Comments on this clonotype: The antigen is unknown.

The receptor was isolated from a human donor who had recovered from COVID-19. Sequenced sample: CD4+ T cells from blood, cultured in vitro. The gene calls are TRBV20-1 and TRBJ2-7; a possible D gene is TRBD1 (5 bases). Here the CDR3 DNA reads TGCAGTGCCCCCGAGCCAGGGATCATCGACGAGCAGTACTTC. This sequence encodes CSAPEPGIIDEQYF.